A selection of T cell receptor beta chains follows, all from one sample in a study of blood T cells in healthy people across ages. TCRdb called the 5' RACE reads again in MiXCR, with one record for every CDR3 protein. This table has 1.5 million to 2 million distinct CDR3 sequences, almost 35% appearing once. Sequencing used blood. These receptors were taken from a woman younger than 45 in good health. CDR3s include the opening cysteine and the closing phenylalanine or tryptophan. A D gene is named only where the DNA matches it firmly. Clone size is not always given. Where it is, it says once, few, many or a class for expanded clones.

>16|TRBJ2-2|TRBV5-1|few|NA
TGCGCCAGCAGCTTGTTCGCGGGAATAAGTTCCGGGGAGCTGTTTTTT
CASSLFAGISSGELFF
>16|TRBJ2-7|TRBV20-1|NA|TRBD2
TGCAGTGCGGACCGACTAGCGGGGTTAACCTACAATGAGCAGTACTTC
CSADRLAGLTYNEQYF
>13|TRBJ1-2|TRBV21-1|NA|NA
TGTGCCAGCAGCAAGCTTGGAGACGATGGCTACACCTTC
CASSKLGDDGYTF
>13|TRBJ2-7|TRBV3-1|many|NA
TGCGCCAGCAGCCAGGACTCTCGCTACGAGCAGTACTTC
CASSQDSRYEQYF
>15|TRBJ2-3|TRBV20-1|many|NA
TGCAGTGCTAGCGGATCTGGCGGTCTCACAGATACGCAGTATTTT
CSASGSGGLTDTQYF
>15|TRBJ2-3|TRBV5-4|NA|TRBD1
TGTGCCAGCAGCCCAGACAGGGATTATACAGATACGCAGTATTTT
CASSPDRDYTDTQYF
>15|TRBJ2-7|TRBV18|few|TRBD1
TGTGCCAGCTCACCACGTGCAGGGGGTCAATACGAGCAGTACTTC
CASSPRAGGQYEQYF
>13|TRBJ1-1|TRBV12-3/TRBV12-4|many|NA
TGTGCCAGCAGCAAACAGGGTAACACTGAAGCTTTCTTT
CASSKQGNTEAFF
>11|TRBJ1-2|TRBV29-1|many|NA
TGCAGCGTTGTTCTGGGGGGTGGCTACACCTTC
CSVVLGGGYTF
>17|TRBJ2-1|TRBV24-1|NA|TRBD2
TGTGCCACCAGTGATCCGGGACTAGCGGGGTCCTACAATGAGCAGTTCTTC
CATSDPGLAGSYNEQFF
>13|TRBJ2-2|TRBV4-1|once|NA
TGCGCCAGCAGCCAAATTATCATCGGGGAGCTGTTTTTT
CASSQIIIGELFF
>13|TRBJ1-2|TRBV29-1|NA|NA
TGCAGCGTTGGCGGCCTGATGGGGTATGGCTACACCTTC
CSVGGLMGYGYTF
>16|TRBJ2-7|TRBV6-1|NA|NA
TGTGCCAGCAGTGGCGGGACTGGCGGGTACACCTACGAGCAGTACTTC
CASSGGTGGYTYEQYF
>13|TRBJ2-7|TRBV9|few|NA
TGTGCCAGCAGCGGGAACTCTTCCTACGAGCAGTACTTC
CASSGNSSYEQYF
>16|TRBJ2-3|TRBV7-2|many|NA
TGTGCCAGCAGCGTGTGGGGAGATACGGGCGCAGATACGCAGTATTTT
CASSVWGDTGADTQYF
>12|TRBJ2-7|TRBV10-3|many|TRBD1
TGTGCCATCAGTGCCGGACAGGGCGAACAGTACTTC
CAISAGQGEQYF
>15|TRBJ2-5|TRBV5-1|NA|NA
TGCGCCAGCAGCTTGTACGGCGACAGCCAAGAGACCCAGTACTTC
CASSLYGDSQETQYF
>15|TRBJ2-1|TRBV18|NA|TRBD2
TGTGCCAGCTCACCACCGATGCGGGGGGGCTATGAGCAGTTCTTC
CASSPPMRGGYEQFF
>17|TRBJ2-1|TRBV20-1|few|TRBD2
TGCAGTGCTAGGAATCTAGCGGGGATCCGCTCCTACAATGAGCAGTTCTTC
CSARNLAGIRSYNEQFF
>13|TRBJ1-1|TRBV3-1|few|NA
TGTGCCAGCAGCCAAGCAGGGTCCCTAGGGGCTTTCTTT
CASSQAGSLGAFF
>16|TRBJ2-5|TRBV5-1|NA|TRBD2
TGCGCCAGCAGCTTGGAACTAGCGGGAGGGCCGCAGACCCAGTACTTC
CASSLELAGGPQTQYF
>17|TRBJ2-3|TRBV10-3|NA|NA
TGTGCCATCAGTGAGCACCTCGGGACTCCCCTGGCAGATACGCAGTATTTT
CAISEHLGTPLADTQYF
>12|TRBJ2-5|TRBV6-2/TRBV6-3|many|NA
TGTGCCAGCAGCAGTGAACAAGAGACCCAGTACTTC
CASSSEQETQYF
>15|TRBJ2-5|TRBV9|NA|NA
TGTGCCAGCAGCGTAGTAGGGGGGGCCCAAGAGGCCCAGTACTTC
CASSVVGGAQEAQYF
>15|TRBJ2-7|TRBV3-1|few|TRBD1
TGTGCCAGCAGCTACCGGGACAGGGCCAACCCCGAGCAGTACTTC
CASSYRDRANPEQYF
>14|TRBJ2-7|TRBV19|NA|NA
TGTGCCAGTAGTATCTCCGCTAGCTCCTACGAGCAGTACTTC
CASSISASSYEQYF
>16|TRBJ2-1|TRBV9|NA|TRBD2
TGTGCCAGCAGCTTCCTAGCGGGAGGGCCGGGAAATGAGCAGTTCTTC
CASSFLAGGPGNEQFF
>18|TRBJ2-7|TRBV15|NA|NA
TGTGCCACCAGCACCTTTTTTAATTTGGGGGGATCTTACGACGAGCAGTACTTC
CATSTFFNLGGSYDEQYF
>15|TRBJ2-3|TRBV11-2|NA|NA
TGTGCCAGCAGCTTATTTTCCCGTGGCACAGATACGCAGTATTTT
CASSLFSRGTDTQYF
>17|TRBJ2-1|TRBV6-6|NA|NA
TGTGCCAGCAGTTTCCGGACCGGGACCTTGGGGAGCAATGAGCAGTTCTTC
CASSFRTGTLGSNEQFF
>13|TRBJ1-1|TRBV25-1|NA|TRBD1
TGTGCCAGCAGGGACAGGCCCTCCGGGGGAGCTTTCTTT
CASRDRPSGGAFF
>14|TRBJ1-5|TRBV20-1|once|TRBD1
TGCAGTGCTAGAGAAGGGACAGGGTATCAGCCCCAGCATTTT
CSAREGTGYQPQHF
>16|TRBJ2-3|TRBV20-1|NA|TRBD2
TGCAGTGCCGTACCCATCGTAGCGGGGGATACAGATACGCAGTATTTT
CSAVPIVAGDTDTQYF
>15|TRBJ2-7|TRBV3-1|NA|TRBD1
TGTGCCAGCAGCGCACCCGGGACAGGGGTCTGGGAGCAGTACTTC
CASSAPGTGVWEQYF